This T cell receptor beta chain was sequenced for a study of blood T cells in healthy people across ages. On this clonotype itself: Its antigen is not identified.

Combining a sample-barcoded 5' primer with a J-beta primer mix, a second PCR ran for roughly 7 to 12 cycles. TCRdb redid the calling of the 5' RACE reads with MiXCR, one entry per CDR3 protein. The profile covers about 680,000 distinct CDR3 sequences, with 45% to 50% appearing a single time and under 35% taken by the ten largest. This CDR3 spans 13 amino acids. Germline V gene data show CDR1 as DFQATT and CDR2 as SNEGSKA (reference sequence). V gave up 3 bases and J gave up 6 bases, with 12 bases separating them. Study conclusions and caveats: Possibly, changes in expanded clonotypes were confounded because donor CMV status was unknown.

Sequencing input: blood. This sequence joins TRBV20-1 and TRBJ2-1, with D possibly matching TRBD1 (5 bases). This receptor was identified in a woman aged 55 to 70 in good health. The CDR3, as DNA: TGCAGTGCTAGCCTGGGGCAGTTCAATGAGCAGTTCTTC. It yields the protein CSASLGQFNEQFF.